The rows below give T cell receptor beta chains drawn from one sample of a study of T cells in localized non-small cell lung cancer. Libraries were prepared by immunoSEQ multiplex PCR; TCRdb keeps only in-frame clonotypes and omits some of them. The sample shows roughly 89,000 clones, approximately 91% of them seen only once. This material consisted of PBMCs, taken before any cancer treatment. The source is a woman between 35 and 70 years old with stage II squamous cell lung carcinoma. Both conserved end residues are part of each CDR3. The order of the fields is J gene, V gene, D gene, clone size, CDR3 protein, CDR3 DNA. The D gene is left open where the match is weak. The size field is filled for only some rows; it gives once, few, many or a size class.

>TRBJ2-6|TRBV7-2|NA|NA
CASSLFGGSGANVLTF
TGTGCCAGCAGCTTATTTGGAGGCTCTGGGGCCAACGTCCTGACTTTC
>TRBJ1-1|TRBV7-2|NA|NA
CASSFPLAGQTEAFF
TGTGCCAGCAGCTTCCCTCTAGCAGGGCAAACTGAAGCTTTCTTT
>TRBJ1-1|TRBV10-2|TRBD1|NA
CASSGARDRGDWGAFF
TGCGCCAGCAGTGGGGCGAGAGACAGGGGGGATTGGGGTGCTTTCTTT
>TRBJ1-1|TRBV28|NA|NA
CASSLTRIMNTEAFF
TGTGCCAGCAGTTTGACAAGGATAATGAACACTGAAGCTTTCTTT
>TRBJ2-7|TRBV5-4|TRBD1|NA
CASSRQGQGAYEQYF
TGTGCCAGCAGCCGGCAGGGACAGGGGGCTTACGAGCAGTACTTC
>TRBJ2-6|TRBV11-2|NA|NA
CASSLAARRISGANVLTF
TGTGCCAGCAGCTTAGCGGCCAGAAGAATCTCTGGGGCCAACGTCCTGACTTTC
>TRBJ1-4|TRBV21-1|NA|NA
CASSRPTGHEKLFF
TGTGCCAGCAGCCGACCGACAGGGCACGAAAAACTGTTTTTT
>TRBJ2-3|TRBV29-1|TRBD2|once
CSGGLAADTQYF
TGCAGCGGAGGACTAGCTGCAGATACGCAGTATTTT
>TRBJ2-6|TRBV4-1|TRBD1|NA
CASSQPGQGLSGANVLTF
TGCGCCAGCAGCCAACCGGGACAGGGCTTATCTGGGGCCAACGTCCTGACTTTC
>TRBJ2-4|TRBV11-2|NA|NA
CASSYGGADIQYF
TGTGCCAGCAGCTATGGGGGGGCAGACATTCAGTACTTC
>TRBJ1-6|TRBV27|TRBD1|NA
CATRGTGYNSPLHF
TGTGCCACCAGAGGGACAGGGTATAATTCACCCCTCCACTTT
>TRBJ1-3|TRBV10-2|NA|once
CASSESRATFPSGNTIYF
TGCGCCAGCAGTGAGTCAAGGGCCACCTTCCCCTCTGGAAACACCATATATTTT
>TRBJ1-1|TRBV19|NA|once
CASSRDEGFDTEAFF
TGTGCCAGTAGTAGGGACGAGGGCTTTGACACTGAAGCTTTCTTT
>TRBJ1-4|TRBV5-4|NA|few
CASSPENGEKLFF
TGTGCCAGCAGCCCAGAGAACGGTGAAAAACTGTTTTTT
>TRBJ2-1|TRBV11-3|NA|NA
CASSPGGISYNEQFF
TGTGCCAGCAGCCCAGGCGGGATCTCCTACAATGAGCAGTTCTTC
>TRBJ1-4|TRBV28|TRBD1|NA
CASNGRGRNTSEKLFF
TGTGCCAGCAACGGCAGGGGGCGCAATACTTCTGAAAAACTGTTTTTT
>TRBJ1-3|TRBV27|NA|once
CASRQYSSSGNTIYF
TGTGCCAGCAGACAATATAGTAGCTCTGGAAACACCATATATTTT
>TRBJ2-2|TRBV19|TRBD2|once
CASSWLAGAPGELFF
TGTGCCAGTAGTTGGCTAGCGGGAGCCCCCGGGGAGCTGTTTTTT
>TRBJ1-2|TRBV19|NA|NA
CASSPRTGFLYGYTF
TGTGCCAGTAGCCCCCGTACAGGGTTCCTCTATGGCTACACCTTC
>TRBJ1-6|TRBV6-6|NA|NA
CASSYSQGYNSPLHF
TGTGCCAGCAGTTACTCCCAGGGCTATAATTCACCCCTCCACTTT
>TRBJ2-5|TRBV5-1|NA|NA
CASSLTLLGQETQYF
TGCGCCAGCAGCTTGACCTTACTGGGACAAGAGACCCAGTACTTC
>TRBJ1-5|TRBV28|NA|NA
CASSPTRRNQAQHF
TGTGCCAGCAGTCCGACAAGGCGAAATCAAGCCCAGCATTTT
>TRBJ1-1|TRBV29-1|NA|NA
CSALNTEAFF
TGCAGCGCTCTGAACACTGAAGCTTTCTTT
>TRBJ1-5|TRBV5-4|NA|NA
CASSSWGSEQPQHF
TGTGCCAGCAGTTCCTGGGGGTCCGAACAGCCCCAGCATTTT
>TRBJ2-1|TRBV6-6|NA|once
CASSYSGLSKDEQFF
TGTGCCAGCAGTTACTCGGGACTCAGTAAGGATGAGCAGTTCTTC
>TRBJ2-1|TRBV25-1|TRBD1|once
CASRGTGALEQFF
TGTGCCAGCAGGGGGACAGGGGCCTTGGAGCAGTTCTTC
>TRBJ1-2|TRBV6-6|TRBD1|NA
CASSGQVHYGYTF
TGTGCCAGCTCGGGACAGGTCCATTACGGCTACACCTTC
>TRBJ1-2|TRBV5-1|TRBD1|NA
CASSSVPGTGNGYTF
TGCGCCAGCAGCTCAGTCCCCGGGACAGGGAATGGCTACACCTTC
>TRBJ1-2|TRBV11-2|TRBD1|once
CASSSGTGAAMGYTF
TGTGCCAGCAGTTCCGGGACAGGGGCCGCTATGGGCTACACCTTC
>TRBJ2-7|TRBV7-6|NA|once
CASSLTDFSYEQYF
TGTGCCAGCAGCCTTACAGATTTCTCCTACGAGCAGTACTTC
>TRBJ2-5|TRBV7-9|TRBD1|NA
CASSTGQGFATQYF
TGTGCCAGCAGCACGGGACAGGGATTTGCGACCCAGTACTTC
>TRBJ2-1|TRBV7-2|TRBD2|NA
CASSLVPGGPRYNEQFF
TGTGCCAGCAGCTTAGTTCCGGGAGGGCCCCGATACAATGAGCAGTTCTTC
>TRBJ1-1|TRBV29-1|NA|few
CSVIGGETEAFF
TGCAGCGTTATAGGGGGAGAGACTGAAGCTTTCTTT
>TRBJ1-2|TRBV6-5|NA|NA
CASSYSSRDYGYTF
TGTGCCAGCAGTTACTCGAGCAGGGACTATGGCTACACCTTC
>TRBJ2-1|TRBV5-1|TRBD2|NA
CASSLGERGANEQFF
TGCGCCAGCAGCTTGGGGGAGCGGGGGGCCAATGAGCAGTTCTTC
>TRBJ2-1|TRBV27|NA|NA
CASSLGVSVGQVHNEQFF
TGTGCCAGCAGTTTAGGGGTCAGTGTGGGTCAGGTACACAATGAGCAGTTCTTC
>TRBJ2-3|TRBV4-1|NA|NA
CASSQASALSTDTQYF
TGCGCCAGCAGCCAAGCTAGCGCACTTAGCACAGATACGCAGTATTTT
>TRBJ2-7|TRBV5-6|NA|NA
CASSLSVYEQYF
TGTGCCAGCAGCTTATCCGTCTACGAGCAGTACTTC
>TRBJ1-2|TRBV2|NA|NA
CASRGDVTRGNGYTF
TGTGCCAGCAGGGGGGACGTGACGAGGGGGAATGGCTACACCTTC
>TRBJ2-3|TRBV11-2|NA|once
CASSYNPSTDTQYF
TGTGCCAGCAGCTACAACCCTAGCACAGATACGCAGTATTTT
>TRBJ1-5|TRBV10-1|NA|NA
CASSDFAQPQHF
TGCGCCAGCAGTGACTTTGCTCAGCCCCAGCATTTT
>TRBJ1-3|TRBV12-5|NA|NA
CASGLRGRVSGAIYF
TGTGCTAGTGGTTTGAGGGGACGCGTCAGCGGCGCCATATATTTT
>TRBJ2-7|TRBV7-2|NA|once
CASSSDGLSYEQYF
TGTGCCAGCAGCTCGGACGGCCTCTCCTACGAGCAGTACTTC
>TRBJ2-1|TRBV27|NA|NA
CASTRAGGNEQFF
TGTGCCAGCACGCGGGCCGGTGGCAATGAGCAGTTCTTC
>TRBJ1-1|TRBV10-3|NA|NA
CAISESSGPKTFF
TGTGCCATCAGTGAGTCTTCAGGACCCAAGACTTTCTTT
>TRBJ2-1|TRBV25-1|TRBD2|NA
CASRDLAGEFF
TGTGCCAGCCGGGACTTAGCGGGAGAGTTCTTC
>TRBJ1-2|TRBV6-4|NA|NA
CASRDHESSGYTF
TGTGCCAGCAGGGATCATGAGAGCTCTGGCTACACCTTC